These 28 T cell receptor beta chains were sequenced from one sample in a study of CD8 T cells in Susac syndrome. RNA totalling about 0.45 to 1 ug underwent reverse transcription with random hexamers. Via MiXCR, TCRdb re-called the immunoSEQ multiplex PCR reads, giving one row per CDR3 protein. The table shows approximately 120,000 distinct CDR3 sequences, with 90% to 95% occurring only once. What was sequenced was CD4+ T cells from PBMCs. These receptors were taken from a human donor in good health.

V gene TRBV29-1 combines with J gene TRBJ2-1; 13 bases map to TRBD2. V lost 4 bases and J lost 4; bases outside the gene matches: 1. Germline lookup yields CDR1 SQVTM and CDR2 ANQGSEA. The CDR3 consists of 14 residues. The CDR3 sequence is CSVGTSGRYNEQFF. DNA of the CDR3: TGCAGCGTTGGGACTAGCGGGAGATACAATGAGCAGTTCTTC.

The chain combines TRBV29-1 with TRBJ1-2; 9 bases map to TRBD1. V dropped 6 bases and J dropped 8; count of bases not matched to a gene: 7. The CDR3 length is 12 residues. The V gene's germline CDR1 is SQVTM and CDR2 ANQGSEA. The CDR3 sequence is CSVPDRGKGYTF. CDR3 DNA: TGCAGCGTACCCGACAGGGGGAAGGGCTACACCTTC.

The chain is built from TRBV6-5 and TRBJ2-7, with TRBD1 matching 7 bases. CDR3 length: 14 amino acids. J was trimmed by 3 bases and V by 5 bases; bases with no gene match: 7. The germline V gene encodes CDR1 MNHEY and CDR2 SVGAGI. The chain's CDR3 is CASSPDRVVYEQYF. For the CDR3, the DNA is TGTGCCAGCAGTCCAGACAGGGTAGTCTACGAGCAGTACTTC.

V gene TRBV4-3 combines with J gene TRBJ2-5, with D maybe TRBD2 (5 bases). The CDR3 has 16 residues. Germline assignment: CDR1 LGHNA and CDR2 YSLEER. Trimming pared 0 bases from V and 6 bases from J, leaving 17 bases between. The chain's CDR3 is CASSQDLTGEGQTQYF. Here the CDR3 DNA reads TGCGCCAGCAGCCAAGATCTTACCGGGGAAGGGCAGACCCAGTACTTC.

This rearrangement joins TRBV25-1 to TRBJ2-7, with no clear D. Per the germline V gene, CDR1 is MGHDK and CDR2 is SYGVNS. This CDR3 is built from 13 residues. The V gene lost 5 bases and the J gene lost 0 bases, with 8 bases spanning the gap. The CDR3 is CASSTLSSYEQYF. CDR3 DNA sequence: TGTGCCAGCAGTACACTGAGCTCCTACGAGCAGTACTTC.

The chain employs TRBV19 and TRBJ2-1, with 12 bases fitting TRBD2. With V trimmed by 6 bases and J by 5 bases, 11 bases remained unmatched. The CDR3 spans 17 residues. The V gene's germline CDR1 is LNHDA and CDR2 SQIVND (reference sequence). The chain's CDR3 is CASSWASGRVVNNEQFF. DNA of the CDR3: TGTGCCAGTAGCTGGGCTAGCGGGAGGGTAGTCAACAATGAGCAGTTCTTC.

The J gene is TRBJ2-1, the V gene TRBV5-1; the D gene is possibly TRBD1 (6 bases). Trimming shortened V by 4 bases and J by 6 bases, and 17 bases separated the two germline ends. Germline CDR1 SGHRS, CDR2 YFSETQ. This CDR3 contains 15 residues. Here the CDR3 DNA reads TGCGCCAGCAGCCCGGATACACCGACAGGCAATGAGCAGTTCTTC. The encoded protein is CASSPDTPTGNEQFF.

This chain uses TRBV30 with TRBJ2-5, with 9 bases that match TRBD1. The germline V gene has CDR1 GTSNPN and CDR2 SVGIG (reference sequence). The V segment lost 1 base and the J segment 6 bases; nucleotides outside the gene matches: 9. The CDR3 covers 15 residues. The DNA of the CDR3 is TGTGCCTGGAGTGCCACCGGGACAGGGCTTCAGACCCAGTACTTC. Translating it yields CAWSATGTGLQTQYF.

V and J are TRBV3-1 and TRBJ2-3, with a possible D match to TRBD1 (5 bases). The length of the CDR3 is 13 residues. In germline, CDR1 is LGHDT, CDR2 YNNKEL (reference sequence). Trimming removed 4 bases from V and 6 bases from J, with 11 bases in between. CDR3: CASSLTQGDTQYF. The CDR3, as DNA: TGTGCCAGCAGCCTCACTCAGGGCGATACGCAGTATTTT.

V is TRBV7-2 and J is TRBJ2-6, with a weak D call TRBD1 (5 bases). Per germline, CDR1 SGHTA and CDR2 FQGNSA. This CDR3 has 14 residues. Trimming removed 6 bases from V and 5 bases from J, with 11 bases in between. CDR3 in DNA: TGTGCCAGCAGAAGACAGAGTAGGGCCAACGTCCTGACTTTC. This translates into CASRRQSRANVLTF. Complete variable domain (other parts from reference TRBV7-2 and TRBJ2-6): GAGVSQSPSNKVTEKGKDVELRCDPISGHTALYWYRQSLGQGLEFLIYFQGNSAPDKSGLPSDRFSAERTGGSVSTLTIQRTQQEDSAVYLCASRRQSRANVLTFGAGSRLTVL.

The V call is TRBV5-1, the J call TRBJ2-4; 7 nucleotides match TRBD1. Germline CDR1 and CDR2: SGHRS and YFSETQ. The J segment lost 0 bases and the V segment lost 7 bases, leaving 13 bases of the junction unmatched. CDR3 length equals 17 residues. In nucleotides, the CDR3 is TGCGCCAGCGCCGCGACAGGGAGTTCGTTAGCCAAAAACATTCAGTACTTC. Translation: CASAATGSSLAKNIQYF.

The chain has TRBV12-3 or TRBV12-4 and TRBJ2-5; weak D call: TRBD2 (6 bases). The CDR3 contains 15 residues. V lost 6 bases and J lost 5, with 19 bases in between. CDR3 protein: CASSPQGRGGETQYF. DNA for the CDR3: TGTGCCAGCAGCCCCCAAGGTCGAGGAGGGGAGACCCAGTACTTC.

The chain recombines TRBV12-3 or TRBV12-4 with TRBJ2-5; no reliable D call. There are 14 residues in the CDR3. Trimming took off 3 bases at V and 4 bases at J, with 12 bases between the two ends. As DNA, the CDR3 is TGTGCCAGCAGTTTGTGGCCCGAACCAGAGACCCAGTACTTC. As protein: CASSLWPEPETQYF.

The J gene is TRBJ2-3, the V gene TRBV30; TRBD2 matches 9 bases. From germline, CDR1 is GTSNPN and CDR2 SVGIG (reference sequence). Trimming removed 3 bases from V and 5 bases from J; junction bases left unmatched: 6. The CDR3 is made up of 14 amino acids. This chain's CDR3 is CAWSFSGSRDTQYF. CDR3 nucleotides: TGTGCCTGGAGCTTTAGCGGGAGTCGAGATACGCAGTATTTT.

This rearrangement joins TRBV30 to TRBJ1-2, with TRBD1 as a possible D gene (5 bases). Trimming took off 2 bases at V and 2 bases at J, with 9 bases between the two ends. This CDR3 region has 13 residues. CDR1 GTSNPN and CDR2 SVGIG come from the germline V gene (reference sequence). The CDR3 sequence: CAWSWGLNYGYTF. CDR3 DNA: TGTGCCTGGAGTTGGGGGTTGAACTATGGCTACACCTTC. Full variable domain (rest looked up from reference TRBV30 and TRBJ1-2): SQTIHQWPATLVQPVGSPLSLECTVEGTSNPNLYWYRQAAGRGLQLLFYSVGIGQISSEVPQNLSASRPQDRQFILSSKKLLLSDSGFYLCAWSWGLNYGYTFGSGTRLTVV.

The CDR3 region has the DNA TGCAGTGCTAGTCGACTAGCGGGAGGGTTAAACAATGAGCAGTTCTTC. This sequence encodes CSASRLAGGLNNEQFF. The chain recombines TRBV20-1 with TRBJ2-1; 14 bases match TRBD2. CDR3 size: 16 residues. V gave up 3 bases and J gave up 5 bases; unmatched junction bases: 6. CDR1 and CDR2 (germline): DFQATT, SNEGSKA (reference sequence).

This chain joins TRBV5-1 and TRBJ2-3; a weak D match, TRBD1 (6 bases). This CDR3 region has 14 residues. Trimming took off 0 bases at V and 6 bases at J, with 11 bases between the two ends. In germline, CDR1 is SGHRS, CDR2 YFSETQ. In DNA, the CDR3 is TGCGCCAGCAGCTTGGGTGGGGGCAAGGATACGCAGTATTTT. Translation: CASSLGGGKDTQYF.

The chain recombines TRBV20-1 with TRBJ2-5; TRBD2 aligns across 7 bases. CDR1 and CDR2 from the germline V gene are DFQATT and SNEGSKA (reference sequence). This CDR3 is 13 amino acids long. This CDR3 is CSVLAAAKETQYF. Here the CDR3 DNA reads TGCAGCGTCCTAGCGGCAGCCAAAGAGACCCAGTACTTC.

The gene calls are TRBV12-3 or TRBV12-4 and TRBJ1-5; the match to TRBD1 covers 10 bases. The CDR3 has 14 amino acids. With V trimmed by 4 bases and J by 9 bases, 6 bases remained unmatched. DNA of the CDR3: TGTGCCAGCAGTTGGGACAGGGGAGCGGGGCCCCAGCATTTT. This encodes CASSWDRGAGPQHF.

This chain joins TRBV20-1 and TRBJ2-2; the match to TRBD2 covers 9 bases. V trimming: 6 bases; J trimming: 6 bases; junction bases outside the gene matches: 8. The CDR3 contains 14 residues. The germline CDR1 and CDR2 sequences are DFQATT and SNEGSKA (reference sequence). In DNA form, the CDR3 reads TGCAGTGCCCATAGCGGGAGAGGGGCCGGGGAGCTGTTTTTT. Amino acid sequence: CSAHSGRGAGELFF.

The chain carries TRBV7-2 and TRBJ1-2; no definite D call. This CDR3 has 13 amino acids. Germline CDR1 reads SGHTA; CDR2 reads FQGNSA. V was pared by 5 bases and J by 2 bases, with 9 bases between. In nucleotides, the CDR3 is TGTGCCAGCAGCCCTTTCGGGAACTATGGCTACACCTTC. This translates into CASSPFGNYGYTF.

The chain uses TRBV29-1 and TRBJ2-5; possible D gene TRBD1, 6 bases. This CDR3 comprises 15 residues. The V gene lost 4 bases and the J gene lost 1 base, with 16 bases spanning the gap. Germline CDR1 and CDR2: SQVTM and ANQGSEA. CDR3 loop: CSVVPQGAFQETQYF. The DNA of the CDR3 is TGCAGCGTTGTTCCACAGGGCGCATTCCAAGAGACCCAGTACTTC.

The CDR3 DNA follows: TGTGCCAGTCGCCCTGAGAGTGACGCGAACACCGGGGAGCTGTTTTTT. This codes for CASRPESDANTGELFF. The V call is TRBV12-3 or TRBV12-4, the J call TRBJ2-2; D unresolved. The V end lost 9 bases, the J end lost 0 bases, and 17 bases lay between the germline ends. CDR3 length: 16 amino acids.

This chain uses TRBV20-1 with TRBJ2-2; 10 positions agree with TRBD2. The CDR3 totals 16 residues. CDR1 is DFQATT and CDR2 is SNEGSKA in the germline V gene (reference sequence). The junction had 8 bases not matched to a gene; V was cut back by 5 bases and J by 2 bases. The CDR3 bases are TGCAGTGCTCATCCCTGGACTAGCGGAAACACCGGGGAGCTGTTTTTT. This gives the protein CSAHPWTSGNTGELFF.

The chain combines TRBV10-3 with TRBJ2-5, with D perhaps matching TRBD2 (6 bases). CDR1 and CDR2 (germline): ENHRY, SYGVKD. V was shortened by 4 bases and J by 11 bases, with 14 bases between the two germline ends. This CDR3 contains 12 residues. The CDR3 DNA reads TGTGCCATCAGTGGGGGACTGGAAGAGCAGTACTTC. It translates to CAISGGLEEQYF.

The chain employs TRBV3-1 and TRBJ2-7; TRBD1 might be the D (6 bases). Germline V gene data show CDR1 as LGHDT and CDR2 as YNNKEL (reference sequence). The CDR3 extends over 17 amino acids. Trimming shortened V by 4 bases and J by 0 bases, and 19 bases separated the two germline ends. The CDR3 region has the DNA TGTGCCAGCAGCCCCCCGGGACACCGAGCTAGCTCCTACGAGCAGTACTTC. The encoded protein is CASSPPGHRASSYEQYF.

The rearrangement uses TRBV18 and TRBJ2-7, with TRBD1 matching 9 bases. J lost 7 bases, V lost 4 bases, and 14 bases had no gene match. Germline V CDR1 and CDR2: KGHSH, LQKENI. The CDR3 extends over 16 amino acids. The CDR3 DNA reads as TGTGCCAGCTCACATCCCTACCGGGACAGGGATATGGAGCAGTACTTC. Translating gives CASSHPYRDRDMEQYF.

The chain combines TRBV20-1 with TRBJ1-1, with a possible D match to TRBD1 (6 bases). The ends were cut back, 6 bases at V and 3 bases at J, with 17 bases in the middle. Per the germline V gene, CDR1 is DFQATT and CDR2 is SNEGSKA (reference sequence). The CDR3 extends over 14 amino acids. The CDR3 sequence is CSATGRGMDTEAFF. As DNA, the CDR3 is TGCAGTGCCACCGGCAGGGGCATGGACACTGAAGCTTTCTTT.